One sample yielded the 11 T cell receptor beta chains listed below, sequenced in a study of blood T cell repertoires in COVID-19. Clones were read by immunoSEQ multiplex PCR, and TCRdb kept only the in-frame ones, dropping some. The sample contains about 89,000 clones, 72% of which appear only once. Sequences were obtained from peripheral blood. These receptors all stem from a woman older than 75 with acute or convalescent COVID-19.

The gene calls are TRBV2 and TRBJ1-1; no clear D gene. The CDR3 is made up of 13 amino acids. The V and J ends lost 4 bases and 1 base respectively, with 7 bases between them. Germline-derived CDR1 and CDR2 are SNHLY and FYNNEI. CDR3 amino acids: CASSGEGNTEAFF. The CDR3 DNA sequence: TGTGCCAGCAGTGGGGAGGGGAACACTGAAGCTTTCTTT.

This sequence joins TRBV4-1 and TRBJ1-1; possible D gene TRBD1, 6 bases. This CDR3 region has 17 residues. The V end was cut by 3 bases, the J end by 1 base, with 18 bases between. Germline assignment: CDR1 MGHRA and CDR2 YSYEKL. The CDR3 bases are TGCGCCAGCAGCCAGTATCGGGGGGGCCCGGCGAACACTGAAGCTTTCTTT. It is translated as CASSQYRGGPANTEAFF.

The chain uses TRBV3-1 (or the pseudogene TRBV3-2) and TRBJ2-5; D gene uncertain. The CDR3 loop spans 13 amino acids. V lost 2 bases and J lost 5, with 9 bases in between. Germline V CDR1 and CDR2: LGHDT, YNNKEL (reference sequence). The CDR3 loop reads CASSQYGRETQYF. CDR3 DNA sequence: TGTGCCAGCAGCCAATATGGTCGGGAGACCCAGTACTTC.

The V and J genes are TRBV3-1 (or the pseudogene TRBV3-2) and TRBJ1-3; TRBD1 matches at 7 bases. Germline V CDR1 and CDR2: LGHDT, YNNKEL (reference sequence). The CDR3 sequence is 15 residues long. J gave up 0 bases and V 4 bases, and 3 bases lay outside the gene matches. The CDR3 sequence is CASSPTGISGNTIYF. CDR3 coding DNA: TGTGCCAGCAGCCCGACAGGGATCTCTGGAAACACCATATATTTT.

The chain employs TRBV10-3 and TRBJ1-6; 10 positions agree with TRBD1. This CDR3 has 15 residues. V dropped 3 bases and J dropped 9; count of bases not matched to a gene: 5. Germline V gives CDR1 ENHRY, CDR2 SYGVKD. The CDR3 region has the DNA TGTGCCATCAGTGACTTGGGACAGGGGTTTTCACCCCTCCACTTT. Protein product: CAISDLGQGFSPLHF.

This clone has just a few counts. The chain carries TRBV4-2 and TRBJ2-5, with D unclear. V lost 0 bases and J lost 2, with 7 bases in between. Looked up from germline, CDR1 is LGHNA and CDR2 is YNFKEQ. The CDR3 loop spans 14 amino acids. DNA for the CDR3: TGTGCCAGCAGCCAAGAAAGACAACAAGAGACCCAGTACTTC. Translating it yields CASSQERQQETQYF.

There are many counts of this clone. V is TRBV7-9 and J is TRBJ2-5, with D possibly being TRBD2 (5 bases). This CDR3 region has 15 residues. Germline CDR1 and CDR2: SEHNR and FQNEAQ (reference sequence). Trimming removed 5 bases at V and 3 bases at J, with 16 bases between. The CDR3 is CASSPFRAREETQYF. CDR3 nucleotides: TGTGCCAGCAGCCCCTTCCGGGCGCGGGAAGAGACCCAGTACTTC.

The V call is TRBV5-4, the J call TRBJ1-1; D is undetermined. The V end was cut by 7 bases, the J end by 2 bases, with 9 bases between. The CDR3 is made up of 12 amino acids. Germline V gives CDR1 SGHNT, CDR2 YYREEE (reference sequence). CDR3: CASHSINTEAFF. CDR3 coding DNA: TGTGCCAGCCACTCGATAAACACTGAAGCTTTCTTT. Filled out from reference TRBV5-4 and TRBJ1-1, the complete variable domain reads ETGVTQSPTHLIKTRGQQVTLRCSSQSGHNTVSWYQQALGQGPQFIFQYYREEENGRGNFPPRFSGLQFPNYSSELNVNALELDDSALYLCASHSINTEAFFGQGTRLTVV.

This chain uses TRBV2 with TRBJ2-3, with 10 bases matching TRBD2. The CDR3 spans 15 residues. In germline, CDR1 is SNHLY, CDR2 FYNNEI. The V and J ends lost 4 bases and 4 bases, in that order; junction bases with no gene match: 5. CDR3 amino acids: CASSVEGTSADTQYF. The CDR3 nucleotides read TGTGCCAGCAGTGTAGAAGGGACTAGCGCAGATACGCAGTATTTT.

The chain links TRBV28 to TRBJ1-1; tentative D call: TRBD1 (6 bases). CDR3 size: 13 residues. The germline CDR1 and CDR2 sequences are MDHEN and SYDVKM. Trimming cost V 6 bases and J 2 bases, with 10 bases left between them. The CDR3 nucleotides read TGTGCCAGCAGGCCGACAGGCAACACTGAAGCTTTCTTT. Translation: CASRPTGNTEAFF.

This clone occurred once. This chain's CDR3 is CAISPDMTGANVLTF. In DNA, the CDR3 is TGTGCCATCAGTCCAGACATGACTGGGGCCAACGTCCTGACTTTC. The chain links TRBV10-3 to TRBJ2-6; D remains ambiguous. Trimming took off 5 bases at V and 2 bases at J, with 10 bases between the two ends. CDR3 length: 15 amino acids. Germline V gene lookup returns CDR1 ENHRY and CDR2 SYGVKD.